The 24 T cell receptor beta chains reported below all come from one sample, sequenced in a study of T cell changes during pregnancy in multiple sclerosis (dated by TCRdb to between 2018 and 2021). Library creation used the immunoSEQ multiplex PCR assay. Here the immuneACCESS table is served through TCRdb, limited to in-frame sequences with V and J called. Missing clones are a known gap in these copies; in checked studies unresolved V genes cover under half, and the rest lacks a known reason. Present in this sample are some 39,000 clones, around 94% of which were seen just once. 1.2% of the sample rests with the top ten. The sample consisted of PBMCs (not recorded whether the cells were cultured). The receptors were gathered from a female donor with multiple sclerosis, enrolled in a pregnancy study.

This chain uses TRBV25-1 with TRBJ1-1, with D unresolved. Germline V gene sequence: CDR1 MGHDK, CDR2 SYGVNS. Trimming stripped 5 bases from V and 1 base from J, with 8 bases between. The CDR3 totals 13 residues. CDR3 amino acids: CASSWEGNTEAFF. The CDR3 DNA reads TGTGCCAGCAGTTGGGAGGGGAACACTGAAGCTTTCTTT. The variable domain in full, with the rest retrieved from reference TRBV25-1 and TRBJ1-1, is EADIYQTPRYLVIGTGKKITLECSQTMGHDKMYWYQQDPGMELHLIHYSYGVNSTEKGDLSSESTVSRIRTEHFPLTLESARPSHTSQYLCASSWEGNTEAFFGQGTRLTVV.

The chain employs TRBV27 and TRBJ2-2; 9 bases map to TRBD1. Germline lookup yields CDR1 MNHEY and CDR2 SMNVEV (reference sequence). Trimming took 0 bases from V and 4 from J; bases not matched to a gene: 3. The CDR3 runs 16 residues. CDR3 in amino acids: CASSLSGTGTTGELFF. In DNA form, the CDR3 reads TGTGCCAGCAGTTTATCAGGGACAGGGACCACCGGGGAGCTGTTTTTT.

The chain combines TRBV2 with TRBJ2-5; D not resolved. CDR1 is SNHLY, CDR2 FYNNEI, per germline. V gave up 2 bases and J gave up 0 bases, with 7 bases separating them. CDR3 size: 14 residues. This CDR3 is CASSERAYQETQYF. CDR3 nucleotide sequence: TGTGCCAGCAGTGAAAGGGCGTACCAAGAGACCCAGTACTTC.

The V call is TRBV5-1, the J call TRBJ2-7; 11 bases are shared with TRBD2. This CDR3 has 15 amino acids. The ends lost 1 base at V and 7 bases at J; junction bases unmatched: 7. Germline CDR1 reads SGHRS; CDR2 reads YFSETQ. CDR3 residues: CASSLQLAGVREQYF. The CDR3 nucleotides read TGCGCCAGCAGCTTGCAACTAGCGGGAGTGCGTGAGCAGTACTTC.

The V gene is TRBV29-1, the J gene TRBJ2-1; 8 positions match TRBD2. The V and J ends lost 6 bases and 7 bases, in that order; junction bases with no gene match: 14. There are 15 residues in the CDR3. Germline V gives CDR1 SQVTM, CDR2 ANQGSEA. CDR3 sequence reads: CSVRLSGNFGNEQFF. CDR3 DNA sequence: TGCAGCGTCCGACTTAGCGGGAACTTTGGAAATGAGCAGTTCTTC.

This chain joins TRBV18 and TRBJ2-5; D is perhaps TRBD2 (5 bases). V lost 1 base to trimming and J lost 1 base, with 7 bases between them. CDR1 is KGHSH and CDR2 is LQKENI in the germline V gene. The CDR3 loop spans 14 amino acids. The CDR3 loop reads CASSPREFQETQYF. The CDR3 coding sequence is TGTGCCAGCTCACCACGGGAGTTCCAAGAGACCCAGTACTTC.

The genes are TRBV25-1 and TRBJ2-2, with 8 bases that match TRBD1. CDR3 length equals 17 residues. The germline V gene encodes CDR1 MGHDK and CDR2 SYGVNS. Germline trimming cut 3 bases from V and 6 bases from J; bases unmatched to any gene: 12. The CDR3 loop reads CASSEAVGQGAAGELFF. CDR3 nucleotide sequence: TGTGCCAGCAGTGAGGCCGTGGGGCAGGGGGCGGCCGGGGAGCTGTTTTTT.

A remark on this clone: Mismatch with germline at one junction end may stem from a read error. The chain joins TRBV13 to TRBJ1-1, with 10 bases that match TRBD1. The CDR3 totals 14 residues. Looked up from germline, CDR1 is PRHDT and CDR2 is FYEKMQ (reference sequence). This CDR3 reads CASSIGQGDTEAFF. CDR3 nucleotide sequence: TGTGCCAGCAGCATAGGACAGGGGGACACTGAAGCTTTCTTT.

The chain has TRBV11-2 and TRBJ2-2; TRBD1 or TRBD2 may be the D gene (5 bases each). Looked up from germline, CDR1 is SGHAT and CDR2 is FQNNGV. This CDR3 has 15 residues. Trimming removed 1 base at V and 4 bases at J, with 10 bases between. As DNA, the CDR3 is TGTGCCAGCAGCTTAGTTTCGAGGGGCACCGGGGAGCTGTTTTTT. Its protein is CASSLVSRGTGELFF.

The chain links TRBV7-2 to TRBJ1-4; no definite D call. The V end lost 4 bases, the J end lost 14 bases, and 17 bases lay between the germline ends. The CDR3 length is 13 residues. The germline V gene encodes CDR1 SGHTA and CDR2 FQGNSA. The DNA for the CDR3 is TGTGCCAGCAGCTCCGTACGGTCGGGGTGGCTGTTTTTT. Translating it yields CASSSVRSGWLFF.

CDR3 loop: CSVLGGSGANVLTF. CDR3 nucleotide sequence: TGCAGCGTGCTAGGGGGCTCTGGGGCCAACGTCCTGACTTTC. The chain employs TRBV29-1 and TRBJ2-6, with D tentatively TRBD1 (6 bases). The V gene lost 6 bases and the J gene lost 0 bases, with 9 bases spanning the gap. CDR3 size: 14 residues. The germline V gene has CDR1 SQVTM and CDR2 ANQGSEA.

The rearrangement joins TRBV30 to TRBJ1-1; maybe TRBD1 (6 bases). Germline loops: CDR1 GTSNPN, CDR2 SVGIG (reference sequence). V was shortened by 0 bases and J by 3 bases, with 8 bases between the two germline ends. The CDR3 is 13 amino acids. CDR3 loop: CAWSVGGYTEAFF. In DNA, the CDR3 is TGTGCCTGGAGTGTAGGGGGATACACTGAAGCTTTCTTT. Drawing the rest from reference TRBV30 and TRBJ1-1, the complete variable domain is SQTIHQWPATLVQPVGSPLSLECTVEGTSNPNLYWYRQAAGRGLQLLFYSVGIGQISSEVPQNLSASRPQDRQFILSSKKLLLSDSGFYLCAWSVGGYTEAFFGQGTRLTVV.

This chain uses TRBV7-9 with TRBJ2-3, with 8 bases matching TRBD2. Germline V gene lookup returns CDR1 SEHNR and CDR2 FQNEAQ (reference sequence). V lost 1 base, J lost 0 bases, and 12 bases stayed unmatched. CDR3 length: 19 residues. In nucleotides, the CDR3 is TGTGCCAGCAGCTTAGTGGGCAGCGGGAGTCCTTCTAGCACAGATACGCAGTATTTT. Its translation is CASSLVGSGSPSSTDTQYF.

This clone was seen once. The junction differs from germline at one of its ends, possibly a read error. The same CDR3 also results from other DNA sequences found in this sample. The chain employs TRBV7-7 and TRBJ2-3; D perhaps matches TRBD1 (5 bases). The CDR3 sequence is 13 residues long. Looked up from germline, CDR1 is SSHAT and CDR2 is FNYEAQ (reference sequence). The CDR3 here is CASSLERGDTQYF. The DNA for the CDR3 is TGTGCTAGCAGCTTAGAAAGGGGAGATACGCAGTATTTT.

This clone is a singleton in its sample. The rearrangement uses TRBV6-1 and TRBJ2-1; D is possibly TRBD1 or TRBD2 (5 bases each). The germline V gene encodes CDR1 MNHNS and CDR2 SASEGT. Between the trimmed V and J ends, which lost 4 bases and 6 bases, there was a span of 19 bases. This CDR3 region has 16 residues. This CDR3 reads CASSVFRDGTSNEQFF. As DNA, the CDR3 is TGTGCCAGCAGTGTTTTCCGGGACGGGACCTCCAATGAGCAGTTCTTC.

This chain uses TRBV4-1 with TRBJ2-1, with 8 nucleotides matching TRBD1. Germline V gives CDR1 MGHRA, CDR2 YSYEKL. V gave up 6 bases and J gave up 7 bases; unmatched junction bases: 8. CDR3 size: 14 residues. CDR3 sequence: CASSRTGLVNEQFF. The CDR3 bases are TGCGCCAGCAGTCGGACAGGGCTGGTGAATGAGCAGTTCTTC.

V is TRBV9 and J is TRBJ1-2, with D perhaps matching TRBD1 (5 bases). Per germline, CDR1 SGDLS and CDR2 YYNGEE. This CDR3 region has 13 residues. Trimming pared 4 bases from V and 2 bases from J, leaving 9 bases between. DNA of the CDR3: TGTGCCAGCAGCCCCGAGGGGAACTATGGCTACACCTTC. It codes for CASSPEGNYGYTF.

The gene calls are TRBV5-1 and TRBJ1-4, with unresolved D. CDR3 length: 15 residues. The V end lost 3 bases, the J end lost 8 bases, and 17 bases lay between the germline ends. Germline V gives CDR1 SGHRS, CDR2 YFSETQ. CDR3 protein: CASSSDVRRSEKLFF. CDR3 nucleotide sequence: TGCGCCAGCAGCTCGGACGTCCGGAGAAGCGAAAAACTGTTTTTT.

The chain recombines TRBV5-4 with TRBJ1-2; D perhaps matches TRBD1 (5 bases). This CDR3 spans 14 amino acids. Germline V gene sequence: CDR1 SGHNT, CDR2 YYREEE (reference sequence). The ends were cut back, 4 bases at V and 6 bases at J, with 16 bases in the middle. CDR3 region: CASSVDIGWDGYTF. The CDR3 DNA is TGTGCCAGCAGCGTGGACATCGGATGGGATGGCTACACCTTC.

The V call is TRBV19, the J call TRBJ2-4; 9 bases fit TRBD1. J gave up 11 bases and V 6 bases, and 11 bases lay outside the gene matches. The CDR3 is made up of 14 amino acids. Germline V gene sequence: CDR1 LNHDA, CDR2 SQIVND (reference sequence). CDR3 loop: CASSLYRGTGFQYF. In nucleotides, the CDR3 is TGTGCCAGTAGCCTATATAGGGGGACAGGGTTTCAGTACTTC.

The chain carries TRBV11-2 and TRBJ2-5; the match to TRBD2 covers 8 bases. The V gene end was trimmed by 1 base and the J gene end by 4 bases; junction bases not matched to a gene: 2. CDR1 SGHAT and CDR2 FQNNGV come from the germline V gene. The CDR3 runs 14 residues. CDR3 nucleotides: TGTGCCAGCAGCTTAGGGCTAGCGGGAGAGACCCAGTACTTC. Translating gives CASSLGLAGETQYF.

This chain uses TRBV10-3 with TRBJ2-1; D is undetermined. V lost 2 bases and J 0 bases, leaving 8 bases between the germline ends. CDR1 is ENHRY and CDR2 is SYGVKD in the germline V gene. The CDR3 contains 15 residues. The CDR3 bases are TGTGCCATCAGTGAGAACTCGTACTCCTACAATGAGCAGTTCTTC. Protein sequence: CAISENSYSYNEQFF.

CDR3 sequence (DNA): TGTGCCAGCAGCCCACACGACTCTAACTATGGCTACACCTTC. Translating gives CASSPHDSNYGYTF. The chain employs TRBV9 and TRBJ1-2, with D unclear. Trimming removed 4 bases at V and 0 bases at J, with 10 bases between. CDR1 is SGDLS and CDR2 is YYNGEE in the germline V gene. CDR3 length equals 14 residues.

This clone was seen more than once but under ten times. This chain's CDR3 is CASREDGNQPQHF. In DNA form, the CDR3 reads TGTGCCAGCAGGGAGGACGGGAATCAGCCCCAGCATTTT. V usage is TRBV2 and J usage is TRBJ1-5; D remains unclear. CDR3 length equals 13 residues. The germline V and J ends were trimmed by 6 bases and 4 bases, with 10 bases remaining between them. The germline gives CDR1 SNHLY, CDR2 FYNNEI.